This TCR beta chain comes out of a study of OX40 agonist ivuxolimab in advanced cancers. Study details: Patients were 65% to 85% male with ages about 20 to 79, mean about 65.

The table came from immunoSEQ multiplex PCR; TCRdb's copy has only in-frame clones and leaves some out. The sample lists roughly 64,000 clones; around 83% were seen once. The V end lost 1 base, the J end lost 2 bases, and 14 bases lay between the germline ends. CDR3 length equals 16 residues. In germline, CDR1 is SGHKS, CDR2 YYEKEE (reference sequence). The rearrangement joins TRBV5-5 to TRBJ2-3; TRBD1 is a possible D gene (7 bases). The sample here was CD4+ or CD8+ T cells sorted from blood, taken in a trial of the OX40 agonist ivuxolimab. The receptor's source is an adult with an advanced solid tumor such as melanoma, head and neck, liver or kidney cancer. The CDR3 sequence: CASSLQGGHITDTQYF. For the CDR3, the DNA is TGTGCCAGCAGCTTGCAGGGGGGACATATCACAGATACGCAGTATTTT.